This T cell receptor (beta chain) was sequenced in a study of CD8+ T cells in alopecia areata. Study-level findings and limits: A large proportion of expanded lesional clones were detected persisting in scalp and blood during tofacitinib.

Regarding treatment: oral pan-JAK inhibitor, 5-10 mg twice daily. This clone was detected only a few times. Its antigen is as yet unknown. Looked up from germline, CDR1 is GTSNPN and CDR2 is SVGIG (reference sequence). V was clipped by 5 bases and J by 6 bases; unmatched bases: 5. CDR3 length: 14 residues. Investigators isolated RNA and reverse transcribed it into cDNA to act as the sequencing template. Sequencing was performed with immunoSEQ multiplex PCR; in TCRdb, only in-frame clones are kept and a portion is missing. The sample has tens of thousands of clones; about 71% are singletons. The source of this sequence is a human donor with alopecia areata. The source was CD8+ T cells sorted from blood, collected at week 24, from a patient treated with tofacitinib. The J gene is TRBJ1-5, the V gene TRBV30, with 12 bases lining up with TRBD1. CDR3 DNA: TGTGCCTGGGACGGGACAGGGGGCACTCAGCCCCAGCATTTT. Translated: CAWDGTGGTQPQHF.